Here is one T cell receptor (beta chain) with its context. This record comes from a study of blood T cell repertoires in COVID-19. For the study at large: Researchers got acute and convalescent COVID-19 samples from the United States, Italy and Spain. Sources were T cells, B-cell-depleted T cells, or PBMCs; the material itself was cDNA or gDNA.

Authors' processing steps: Reference gene primer amplification in the assay estimated nucleated cell counts. Some clones are missing from TCRdb's copy, which holds only in-frame ones; the method was immunoSEQ multiplex PCR. The V and J calls and the clone size are those of that table, but D and trimming were determined from the DNA. The sample records just under 90,000 clones, around 72% being singletons. Looked up from germline, CDR1 is MDHEN and CDR2 is SYDVKM. Trimming removed 7 bases at V and 2 bases at J, with 20 bases between. This CDR3 has 16 amino acids. Sequencing was carried out using peripheral blood. V gene TRBV28 combines with J gene TRBJ1-2; D is perhaps TRBD1 (5 bases). The TCR originated in an elderly woman with acute or convalescent COVID-19. For the CDR3, the DNA is TGTGCCAGCAATGGGGCTGGGGTGAGGCGGAACTATGGCTACACCTTC. Protein sequence: CASNGAGVRRNYGYTF.